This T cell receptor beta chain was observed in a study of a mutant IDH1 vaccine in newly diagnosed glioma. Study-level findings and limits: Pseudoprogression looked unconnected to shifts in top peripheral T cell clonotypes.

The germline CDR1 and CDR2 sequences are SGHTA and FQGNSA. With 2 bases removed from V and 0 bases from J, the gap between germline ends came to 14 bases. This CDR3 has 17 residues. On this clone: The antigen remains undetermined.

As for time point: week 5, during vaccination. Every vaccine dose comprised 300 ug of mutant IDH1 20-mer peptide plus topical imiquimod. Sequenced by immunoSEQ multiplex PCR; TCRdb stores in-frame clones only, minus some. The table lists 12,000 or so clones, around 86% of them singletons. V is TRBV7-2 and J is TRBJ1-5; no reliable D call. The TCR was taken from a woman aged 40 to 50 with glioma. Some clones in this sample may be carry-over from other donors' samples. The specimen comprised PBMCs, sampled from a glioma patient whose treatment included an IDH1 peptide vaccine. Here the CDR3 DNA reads TGTGCCAGCAGCTTATCCAGCAGTGGGCTTAGCAATCAGCCCCAGCATTTT. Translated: CASSLSSSGLSNQPQHF.